The 22 T cell receptor beta chains given below trace back to one sample, sequenced in a study of metastatic and nonmetastatic thyroid tumors. Among the patients, none had received any treatment before thyroid surgery. Via MiXCR, TCRdb re-called the PCR reads. This table has around 41,000 clones, under 4% appearing once. The sequencing sample was made of blood. These receptor sequences come from a female donor with papillary thyroid cancer or a benign thyroid nodule (not recorded which). Some clones in this sample may be carry-over from other donors' samples.

This clone was seen a few times. In nucleotides, the CDR3 is TGTGCCAGCAGTCCCGGGGGGTCCCTCTCAGTGGAGCAGTACTTC. Translated, it gives CASSPGGSLSVEQYF. This chain uses TRBV12-3 or TRBV12-4 with TRBJ2-7; TRBD2 matches at 7 bases. This CDR3 region has 15 residues. The J segment lost 7 bases and the V segment lost 5 bases, leaving 14 bases of the junction unmatched.

This clone was seen repeatedly, ten times or more. J is TRBJ2-2 and V is TRBV7-2; D is unclear. This CDR3 region has 15 residues. Trimming left V 4 bases short and J 1 base short, with 10 bases between. Germline V gene data show CDR1 as SGHTA and CDR2 as FQGNSA. CDR3 sequence: CASSSRRRNTGELFF. Here the CDR3 DNA reads TGTGCCAGCAGCTCCCGCCGGCGGAACACCGGGGAGCTGTTTTTT. The full variable domain, in which reference TRBV7-2 and TRBJ2-2 provide the parts outside the CDR3, is GAGVSQSPSNKVTEKGKDVELRCDPISGHTALYWYRQSLGQGLEFLIYFQGNSAPDKSGLPSDRFSAERTGGSVSTLTIQRTQQEDSAVYLCASSSRRRNTGELFFGEGSRLTVL.

This clone appeared a few times. This rearrangement joins TRBV11-2 to TRBJ2-4; D unresolved. The CDR3 runs 16 residues. Germline lookup yields CDR1 SGHAT and CDR2 FQNNGV. Trimming cost V 4 bases and J 3 bases, with 16 bases left between them. The CDR3 DNA sequence: TGTGCCAGCAGCTCCTGCTCCCCTATAGGCAAAAACATTCAGTACTTC. Translating gives CASSSCSPIGKNIQYF.

This clone came up many times. The V and J genes are TRBV5-4 and TRBJ1-2; D is ambiguous. V lost 4 bases to trimming and J lost 0 bases, with 13 bases between them. The CDR3 loop spans 15 amino acids. Germline CDR1 and CDR2: SGHNT and YYREEE (reference sequence). CDR3: CASSTRLSTNYGYTF. The CDR3 DNA follows: TGTGCCAGCAGCACCCGCCTCTCCACTAACTATGGCTACACCTTC.

This chain links TRBV27 with TRBJ2-3, with D possibly matching TRBD2 (6 bases). V lost 3 bases to trimming and J lost 1 base, with 8 bases between them. This CDR3 is built from 14 residues. The germline V gene encodes CDR1 MNHEY and CDR2 SMNVEV (reference sequence). CDR3: CASSLGGGTDTQYF. The CDR3 nucleotides read TGTGCCAGCAGTTTGGGGGGAGGCACAGATACGCAGTATTTT.

At least ten counts were recorded for this clone. This chain connects TRBV3-1 to TRBJ1-4; D possibly corresponds to TRBD1 (6 bases). The CDR3 is made up of 15 amino acids. V lost 4 bases to trimming and J lost 7 bases, with 16 bases between them. Germline CDR1 LGHDT, CDR2 YNNKEL (reference sequence). In DNA, the CDR3 is TGTGCCAGCAGCCCTAGCCCACGACAGGCTGAAAAACTGTTTTTT. Encoded protein: CASSPSPRQAEKLFF.

This clone showed up just a few times. A much larger clone sits a single nucleotide away, making a read error possible. The chain uses TRBV6-2 or TRBV6-3 and TRBJ1-1; 11 bases align to TRBD1. Germline trimming cut 7 bases from V and 1 base from J; bases unmatched to any gene: 5. The CDR3 has 15 residues. CDR1 MNHEY and CDR2 SVGEGT come from the germline V gene. Here the CDR3 DNA reads TGTGCCAGCATTCGGACAGGGGGCGCGAACACTGAAGCTTTCTTT. This sequence encodes CASIRTGGANTEAFF.

The V call is TRBV27, the J call TRBJ2-1; 7 nucleotides agree with TRBD1. CDR1 is MNHEY and CDR2 is SMNVEV in the germline V gene (reference sequence). The CDR3 contains 15 residues. The V segment lost 5 bases and the J segment 5 bases; nucleotides outside the gene matches: 9. The DNA of the CDR3 is TGTGCCAGCAGTCTGGGACAGAGGACACACAATGAGCAGTTCTTC. Residues: CASSLGQRTHNEQFF.

The table lists this clone with a few counts. The J gene is TRBJ2-1, the V gene TRBV7-2; D remains unclear. This CDR3 has 14 residues. V gave up 2 bases and J gave up 7 bases, with 12 bases separating them. Germline-derived CDR1 and CDR2 are SGHTA and FQGNSA. DNA of the CDR3: TGTGCCAGCAGCTTAACTCTAACGGTGAATGAGCAGTTCTTC. It encodes CASSLTLTVNEQFF.

This clone was seen repeatedly, ten times or more. The chain carries TRBV6-1 and TRBJ1-2; 11 bases fit TRBD1. Germline V gene data show CDR1 as MNHNS and CDR2 as SASEGT. This CDR3 contains 18 residues. Trimming removed 6 bases from V and 4 bases from J; junction bases left unmatched: 16. DNA of the CDR3: TGTGCCAGCAGCAGCCGGCCGGACAGGGGGCGTCGAGTCTATGGCTACACCTTC. Protein: CASSSRPDRGRRVYGYTF.

This clone was counted at least ten times. V is TRBV4-2 and J is TRBJ2-7; D not resolved. Germline assignment: CDR1 LGHNA and CDR2 YNFKEQ. The CDR3 extends over 13 amino acids. Trimming pared 0 bases from V and 2 bases from J, leaving 5 bases between. This chain's CDR3 is CASSQESAYEQYF. The DNA of the CDR3 is TGTGCCAGCAGCCAAGAATCTGCCTACGAGCAGTACTTC.

This clone was picked up many times. The chain carries TRBV29-1 and TRBJ2-1; TRBD2 agrees at 10 bases. CDR1 and CDR2 (germline): SQVTM, ANQGSEA. The CDR3 loop spans 13 amino acids. V shed 7 bases, J shed 5 bases, and the junction held 5 bases outside the gene matches. CDR3 coding DNA: TGCAGCGCTGGACTAGCGGAGAACAATGAGCAGTTCTTC. Amino acid sequence: CSAGLAENNEQFF.

This clone has just a few counts. V usage is TRBV4-1 and J usage is TRBJ2-5; 7 nucleotides agree with TRBD2. Germline V CDR1 and CDR2: MGHRA, YSYEKL. There are 16 residues in the CDR3. The trim removed 4 bases at V and 3 bases at J, leaving 11 bases unmatched. For the CDR3, the DNA is TGCGCCAGCAGCCGGACAACCAGGAGCGGGAAAGAGACCCAGTACTTC. Encoded protein: CASSRTTRSGKETQYF.

In its sample, this clone was seen many times. The chain joins TRBV20-1 to TRBJ2-5; D is possibly TRBD1 (6 bases). V lost 5 bases to trimming and J lost 3 bases, with 10 bases between them. CDR1 is DFQATT and CDR2 is SNEGSKA in the germline V gene (reference sequence). The CDR3 has 12 residues. The CDR3 region is CSAGQREETQYF. CDR3 coding DNA: TGCAGTGCTGGACAGAGAGAAGAGACCCAGTACTTC.

This clone was counted many times. The chain has TRBV6-1 and TRBJ2-7; 11 nucleotides line up with TRBD1. J was trimmed by 2 bases and V by 6 bases; bases with no gene match: 9. CDR1 MNHNS and CDR2 SASEGT come from the germline V gene. The CDR3 consists of 16 residues. The CDR3 bases are TGTGCCAGCAGCGACCAACCGGGACAGGGGGCCTACGAGCAGTACTTC. It yields the protein CASSDQPGQGAYEQYF.

This clone was observed at least ten times. The CDR3 region has the DNA TGTGCCAGCAGCTTGGGTCCGGCACCTGGAAACACCATATATTTT. It codes for CASSLGPAPGNTIYF. The rearrangement joins TRBV7-3 to TRBJ1-3; D is unclear. The V and J ends lost 3 bases and 2 bases respectively, with 11 bases between them. The CDR3 contains 15 residues. The germline V gene encodes CDR1 SGHTA and CDR2 FQGTGA.

At least ten counts were recorded for this clone. Within the sample, other DNA sequences also encode this same CDR3. The chain's CDR3 is CASSLGVGGHFLENTIYF. CDR3 DNA: TGTGCCAGCAGTTTAGGGGTCGGGGGACATTTTCTTGAAAACACCATATATTTT. The V call is TRBV28, the J call TRBJ1-3; a possible D gene is TRBD1 (6 bases). Per germline, CDR1 MDHEN and CDR2 SYDVKM. This CDR3 region has 18 residues. Trimming cost V 2 bases and J 6 bases, with 23 bases left between them.

The chain couples TRBV12-3 or TRBV12-4 to TRBJ1-5; a weak D match, TRBD1 (5 bases). The V end lost 4 bases, the J end lost 1 base, and 11 bases lay between the germline ends. This CDR3 region has 15 residues. CDR3 region: CASSSGRGSNQPQHF. The CDR3 DNA follows: TGTGCCAGCAGTTCTGGGAGGGGAAGCAATCAGCCCCAGCATTTT.

Many counts were recorded for this clone. Since a much larger clone is just one base distant, this may be a read error. V gene TRBV7-2 combines with J gene TRBJ2-5; 7 nucleotides line up with TRBD1. The V gene's germline CDR1 is SGHTA and CDR2 FQGNSA. Germline trimming cut 3 bases from V and 13 bases from J; bases unmatched to any gene: 11. There are 13 residues in the CDR3. Here the CDR3 DNA reads TGTGCCAGCAGCTTGCGTGAGGGGGCCCCCTCGTACTTC. As protein: CASSLREGAPSYF.

This sequence joins TRBV20-1 and TRBJ2-7, with a tentative D call TRBD2 (6 bases). Trimming cost V 5 bases and J 0 bases, with 11 bases left between them. The germline gives CDR1 DFQATT, CDR2 SNEGSKA (reference sequence). CDR3 size: 13 residues. The CDR3 sequence: CSARDWGSYEQYF. CDR3 DNA sequence: TGCAGTGCTCGGGACTGGGGCTCCTACGAGCAGTACTTC.

This clone has ten or more counts. J is TRBJ2-1 and V is TRBV9, with 10 nucleotides matching TRBD2. Germline V gene data show CDR1 as SGDLS and CDR2 as YYNGEE. V lost 3 bases to trimming and J lost 0 bases; unmatched junction nucleotides: 0. The CDR3 has 15 residues. CDR3 amino acids: CASSASGSSYNEQFF. Here the CDR3 DNA reads TGTGCCAGCAGCGCTAGCGGGAGCTCCTACAATGAGCAGTTCTTC.

This clone has a count of ten or more. One junction end disagrees with the germline gene, perhaps due to a read error. Other DNA sequences in the sample encode the same CDR3. J is TRBJ1-1 and V is TRBV28; perhaps TRBD1 as D (5 bases). This CDR3 has 13 residues. CDR1 is MDHEN and CDR2 is SYDVKM in the germline V gene. CDR3 DNA: TGTGCCAGCAGTTCGGACACATACACTGAGGCTTTCTTT. This translates into CASSSDTYTEAFF.